The following is a T cell receptor (beta chain) sequence with its context. As yet, its antigen is unknown. Profiling relied on immunoSEQ multiplex PCR, and the TCRdb table lists in-frame clones only, not all of them. The sample has approximately 41,000 clones, nearly 90% seen once. The data stem from a study of OX40 agonist ivuxolimab in advanced cancers. Study context: Ivuxolimab, an antibody that agonizes OX40 (CD134), was administered to the patients. Those enrolled were 82.7% male, with a mean age of 60 years and ages from about 20 to 90. Notes on the study in general: Both blood CD4+ and CD8+ T cells showed clonal growth by week 6 at 0.1 to 3.0 mg/kg.

The V and J ends lost 8 bases and 0 bases respectively, with 4 bases between them. CDR3 size: 11 residues. Germline V lookup: CDR1 MNHEY, CDR2 SVGAGI. The input for sequencing was CD4+ or CD8+ T cells sorted from blood, taken in a trial of the OX40 agonist ivuxolimab. This sequence joins TRBV6-5 and TRBJ1-1; D is unclear. The clonotype was recovered from an adult with an advanced solid tumor such as melanoma, head and neck, liver or kidney cancer. As DNA, the CDR3 is TGTGCCAGCGTGGTGAACACTGAAGCTTTCTTT. It is translated as CASVVNTEAFF.